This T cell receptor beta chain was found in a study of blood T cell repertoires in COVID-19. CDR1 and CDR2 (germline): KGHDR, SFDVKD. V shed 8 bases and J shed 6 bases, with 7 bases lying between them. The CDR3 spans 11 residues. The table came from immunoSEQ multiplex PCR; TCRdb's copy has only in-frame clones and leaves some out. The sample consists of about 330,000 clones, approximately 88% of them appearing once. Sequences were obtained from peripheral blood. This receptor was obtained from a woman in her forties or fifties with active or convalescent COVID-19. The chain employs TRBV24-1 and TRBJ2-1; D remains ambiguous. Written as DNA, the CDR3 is TGTGCCACCATGGGCCGCAATGAGCAGTTCTTC. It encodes CATMGRNEQFF.